The 30 T cell receptor beta chains presented below share a single source sample, sequenced in a study of blood T cell repertoires in COVID-19. The protocol was immunoSEQ multiplex PCR, while the TCRdb copy is restricted to in-frame clones and leaves out a portion. The table lists some 79,000 clones, more than 85% of them singletons. The sample consisted of peripheral blood. The receptors come from a man between 65 and 85 years old with active or convalescent COVID-19.

This chain links TRBV19 with TRBJ1-1, with 8 bases aligning to TRBD1. V was pared by 5 bases and J by 0 bases, with 14 bases of the junction left unmatched. CDR1 and CDR2 from the germline V gene are LNHDA and SQIVND (reference sequence). The CDR3 is made up of 18 amino acids. This chain's CDR3 is CASSYKSTGAIMNTEAFF. The CDR3 region has the DNA TGTGCCAGTAGTTACAAGTCGACAGGGGCTATTATGAACACTGAAGCTTTCTTT.

This chain links TRBV19 with TRBJ2-1; TRBD1 might be the D (5 bases). There are 14 residues in the CDR3. Trimming cost V 6 bases and J 8 bases, with 17 bases left between them. From germline, CDR1 is LNHDA and CDR2 SQIVND (reference sequence). The CDR3 nucleotides are TGTGCCAGTAGCGTCACAGGCTCAAGGGATGAGCAGTTCTTC. Amino acid sequence: CASSVTGSRDEQFF.

This sequence joins TRBV5-1 and TRBJ2-2, with TRBD2 matching over 7 bases. CDR3 length: 15 amino acids. The V segment lost 5 bases and the J segment 5 bases; nucleotides outside the gene matches: 9. The germline V gene has CDR1 SGHRS and CDR2 YFSETQ. DNA for the CDR3: TGCGCCAGCAGGGTAGATGCGGGAGCGACCGGGGAGCTGTTTTTT. Protein product: CASRVDAGATGELFF.

The gene calls are TRBV13 and TRBJ2-1, with TRBD2 matching 7 bases. The CDR3 totals 15 residues. CDR1 and CDR2 from the germline V gene are PRHDT and FYEKMQ (reference sequence). The junction had 14 bases not matched to a gene; V was cut back by 5 bases and J by 10 bases. The CDR3 DNA follows: TGTGCCAGCAGCCCGGGACTAAATACAATGAGGGAGCAGTTCTTC. Amino acid sequence: CASSPGLNTMREQFF.

This chain uses TRBV7-2 with TRBJ2-1; 12 nucleotides match TRBD2. After removal of 1 base from V and 8 bases from J, the junction contained 9 bases not matched to a gene. The CDR3 has 17 amino acids. CDR1 is SGHTA and CDR2 is FQGNSA in the germline V gene. The CDR3 spells CASSLGRGLAGVDEQFF. The CDR3 nucleotides are TGTGCCAGCAGCTTAGGTCGGGGACTAGCGGGTGTGGATGAGCAGTTCTTC.

CDR3 bases: TGCGCCAGCAGCCCACAGGGAAGGGGCAATCAGCCCCAGCATTTT. Translating gives CASSPQGRGNQPQHF. V and J are TRBV5-1 and TRBJ1-5, with D perhaps TRBD1 (6 bases). This CDR3 has 15 amino acids. Germline assignment: CDR1 SGHRS and CDR2 YFSETQ. V was pared by 4 bases and J by 2 bases, with 13 bases between. The whole variable domain, filled in from reference TRBV5-1 and TRBJ1-5, reads KAGVTQTPRYLIKTRGQQVTLSCSPISGHRSVSWYQQTPGQGLQFLFEYFSETQRNKGNFPGRFSGRQFSNSRSEMNVSTLELGDSALYLCASSPQGRGNQPQHFGDGTRLSIL.

This clone was recorded once. V and J are TRBV30 and TRBJ1-5; the D is unclear. The CDR3 spans 13 residues. Per germline, CDR1 GTSNPN and CDR2 SVGIG (reference sequence). Deletions cut 2 bases from V and 2 bases from J, with 7 bases between. CDR3 nucleotides: TGTGCCTGGAGTCTCAGCGGCAATCAGCCCCAGCATTTT. It encodes CAWSLSGNQPQHF.

V usage is TRBV28 and J usage is TRBJ1-2, with a weak D call TRBD1 (5 bases). CDR1 and CDR2 from the germline V gene are MDHEN and SYDVKM. The CDR3 runs 13 residues. Trimming cost V 7 bases and J 4 bases, with 13 bases left between them. The CDR3 protein is CASTPGQGYGYTF. For the CDR3, the DNA is TGTGCCAGCACCCCCGGCCAGGGCTATGGCTACACCTTC.

The V and J genes are TRBV25-1 and TRBJ2-5; D call uncertain. This CDR3 has 15 amino acids. The V end was cut by 0 bases, the J end by 2 bases, with 10 bases between. CDR1 is MGHDK, CDR2 SYGVNS, per germline. The CDR3 DNA reads TGTGCCAGCAGTGAATATGTGGGCAGACAAGAGACCCAGTACTTC. This encodes CASSEYVGRQETQYF.

V and J are TRBV5-1 and TRBJ2-1; 10 bases align to TRBD2. Germline V CDR1 and CDR2: SGHRS, YFSETQ. J was trimmed by 5 bases and V by 4 bases; bases with no gene match: 15. The CDR3 runs to 18 residues. CDR3 protein: CASSLLSPGLAPNNEQFF. DNA for the CDR3: TGCGCCAGCAGCCTTCTTTCACCGGGACTAGCGCCAAACAATGAGCAGTTCTTC. Full variable domain (missing parts from reference TRBV5-1 and TRBJ2-1): KAGVTQTPRYLIKTRGQQVTLSCSPISGHRSVSWYQQTPGQGLQFLFEYFSETQRNKGNFPGRFSGRQFSNSRSEMNVSTLELGDSALYLCASSLLSPGLAPNNEQFFGPGTRLTVL.

The rearrangement links TRBV28 to TRBJ1-5; 11 bases map to TRBD1. Unmatched junction bases numbered 3, after V lost 1 base and J lost 4 bases. The length of the CDR3 is 16 residues. Germline assignment: CDR1 MDHEN and CDR2 SYDVKM. CDR3 in amino acids: CASSLSGTGGNQPQHF. The CDR3 coding sequence is TGTGCCAGCAGTTTATCCGGGACAGGGGGTAATCAGCCCCAGCATTTT.

This chain connects TRBV12-2 to TRBJ2-3; no check of the table's D call, TRBD2, against the DNA was made. TRBV12-2 is labeled a pseudogene. This CDR3 is 16 amino acids long. The CDR3 nucleotides are TGTGCAAGTCGCTTCCGGACTCCAAGGTCTTCAGATACGCAGTATTTT. This encodes CASRFRTPRSSDTQYF.

This clone turned up a few times. The gene calls are TRBV2 and TRBJ1-1; D ambiguous. CDR3 length equals 13 residues. The germline V gene encodes CDR1 SNHLY and CDR2 FYNNEI. The V end lost 4 bases, the J end lost 1 base, and 7 bases lay between the germline ends. This CDR3 reads CASSVLGNTEAFF. CDR3 DNA sequence: TGTGCCAGCAGTGTGCTCGGGAACACTGAAGCTTTCTTT.

On this clone itself: A read error may produce the germline difference seen at one junction end. The chain combines TRBV5-4 with TRBJ1-1; 7 bases align to TRBD1. The CDR3 contains 15 residues. Germline V gives CDR1 SGHNT, CDR2 YYREEE (reference sequence). CDR3 in amino acids: CASNLIEGANSEAFF. The CDR3 nucleotides are TGTGCCAGCAACTTGATCGAGGGGGCTAACTCTGAAGCTTTCTTT.

The chain links TRBV7-9 to TRBJ2-5, with 7 bases identical to TRBD1. The germline V gene encodes CDR1 SEHNR and CDR2 FQNEAQ (reference sequence). The CDR3 covers 16 residues. The V gene end was trimmed by 5 bases and the J gene end by 2 bases; junction bases not matched to a gene: 11. The CDR3 sequence: CASSPPTGWGQETQYF. Written as DNA, the CDR3 is TGTGCCAGCAGCCCTCCGACAGGGTGGGGGCAAGAGACCCAGTACTTC.

V is TRBV7-9 and J is TRBJ1-2; D possibly corresponds to TRBD1 (6 bases). This CDR3 has 16 amino acids. Germline CDR1 and CDR2: SEHNR and FQNEAQ (reference sequence). V lost 5 bases, J lost 7 bases, and 23 bases lay in between. The CDR3 sequence: CASSPTRGGAISGYTF. CDR3 nucleotides: TGTGCCAGCAGCCCTACCCGGGGGGGGGCGATTAGTGGCTACACCTTC. Using reference TRBV7-9 and TRBJ1-2 for the parts outside the CDR3, the full variable domain is DTGVSQNPRHKITKRGQNVTFRCDPISEHNRLYWYRQTLGQGPEFLTYFQNEAQLEKSRLLSDRFSAERPKGSFSTLEIQRTEQGDSAMYLCASSPTRGGAISGYTFGSGTRLTVV.

The rearrangement uses TRBV7-2 and TRBJ1-5, with 7 bases matching TRBD1. The length of the CDR3 is 16 residues. Germline values: CDR1 SGHTA, CDR2 FQGNSA. Losses at the gene ends were 0 bases for V and 3 bases for J; bases not matched to a gene: 5. In DNA, the CDR3 is TGTGCCAGCAGCTTAGCGGCCGGGACAGTCAATCAGCCCCAGCATTTT. Encoded protein: CASSLAAGTVNQPQHF.

The V gene is TRBV18, the J gene TRBJ2-5; TRBD1 matches at 8 bases. The CDR3 has 18 amino acids. Trimming cost V 2 bases and J 5 bases; bases outside gene matches: 16. CDR1 and CDR2 from the germline V gene are KGHSH and LQKENI. CDR3 sequence (DNA): TGTGCCAGCTCACCAAGGGCGCAAATTGACAGGGGCGATGAGACCCAGTACTTC. It yields the protein CASSPRAQIDRGDETQYF.

The chain uses TRBV7-9 and TRBJ1-2; D not resolved. This CDR3 region has 14 residues. Trimming took off 6 bases at V and 4 bases at J, with 15 bases between the two ends. Germline V gene sequence: CDR1 SEHNR, CDR2 FQNEAQ (reference sequence). The CDR3 protein is CASRQDTDRYGYTF. CDR3 coding DNA: TGTGCCAGCAGACAAGACACGGATCGCTATGGCTACACCTTC. The complete variable domain, with remaining parts taken from reference TRBV7-9 and TRBJ1-2, reads DTGVSQNPRHKITKRGQNVTFRCDPISEHNRLYWYRQTLGQGPEFLTYFQNEAQLEKSRLLSDRFSAERPKGSFSTLEIQRTEQGDSAMYLCASRQDTDRYGYTFGSGTRLTVV.

The chain carries TRBV5-4 and TRBJ1-2, with 7 positions matching TRBD1. The length of the CDR3 is 14 residues. Per germline, CDR1 SGHNT and CDR2 YYREEE (reference sequence). Trimming took 5 bases from V and 5 from J; bases not matched to a gene: 9. Here the CDR3 DNA reads TGTGCCAGCAGTCGGGACAGTTTGGGGTATGGCTACACCTTC. Protein product: CASSRDSLGYGYTF.

This chain joins TRBV5-1 and TRBJ2-5; 7 nucleotides align to TRBD1. The germline V gene has CDR1 SGHRS and CDR2 YFSETQ. The CDR3 runs 14 residues. After removal of 4 bases from V and 2 bases from J, the junction contained 5 bases not matched to a gene. CDR3 bases: TGCGCCAGCAGCACAGGGACAGTTCAAGAGACCCAGTACTTC. Translating gives CASSTGTVQETQYF.

The chain is built from TRBV27 and TRBJ2-7, with TRBD1 identical over 8 bases. The trim removed 5 bases at V and 8 bases at J, leaving 14 bases unmatched. The CDR3 runs to 15 residues. Germline values: CDR1 MNHEY, CDR2 SMNVEV (reference sequence). The CDR3 DNA sequence: TGTGCCAGCAGTCCTAACCGGGACAGGCGCCTCCAGCAGTACTTC. It translates to CASSPNRDRRLQQYF.

The CDR3 loop is CASSPRNGDSYGYTF. CDR3 in DNA: TGTGCCAGCAGCCCCAGAAACGGAGACTCCTATGGCTACACCTTC. This chain uses TRBV3-1 (or the pseudogene TRBV3-2) with TRBJ1-2; no firm D call. The CDR3 sequence is 15 residues long. V dropped 4 bases and J dropped 4 bases, with 16 bases sitting between them. Germline lookup yields CDR1 LGHDT and CDR2 YNNKEL (reference sequence).

V and J are TRBV9 and TRBJ2-7; no reliable D call. The length of the CDR3 is 13 residues. CDR1 is SGDLS and CDR2 is YYNGEE in the germline V gene. V lost 0 bases, J lost 0 bases, and 4 bases lay in between. The CDR3 region is CASSVAGSYEQYF. The CDR3 DNA follows: TGTGCCAGCAGCGTAGCCGGCTCCTACGAGCAGTACTTC. Using reference TRBV9 and TRBJ2-7 for the parts outside the CDR3, the full variable domain is DSGVTQTPKHLITATGQRVTLRCSPRSGDLSVYWYQQSLDQGLQFLIQYYNGEERAKGNILERFSAQQFPDLHSELNLSSLELGDSALYFCASSVAGSYEQYFGPGTRLTVT.

This clone appeared a few times. The V and J genes are TRBV27 and TRBJ1-5; D possibly corresponds to TRBD1 (5 bases). Trimming cost V 2 bases and J 0 bases, with 8 bases left between them. CDR3 length: 15 residues. Germline CDR1 MNHEY, CDR2 SMNVEV (reference sequence). This CDR3 reads CASSLQGDSNQPQHF. For the CDR3, the DNA is TGTGCCAGCAGTTTACAGGGTGATAGCAATCAGCCCCAGCATTTT.

The genes are TRBV28 and TRBJ2-2; D perhaps matches TRBD2 (5 bases). Germline CDR1 is MDHEN and CDR2 is SYDVKM. This CDR3 has 16 amino acids. V lost 3 bases and J lost 5, with 16 bases in between. The DNA of the CDR3 is TGTGCCAGCAGTTTCCCACTTCGGAGAGGGACCGGGGAGCTGTTTTTT. Its translation: CASSFPLRRGTGELFF. Drawing the rest from reference TRBV28 and TRBJ2-2, the complete variable domain is DVKVTQSSRYLVKRTGEKVFLECVQDMDHENMFWYRQDPGLGLRLIYFSYDVKMKEKGDIPEGYSVSREKKERFSLILESASTNQTSMYLCASSFPLRRGTGELFFGEGSRLTVL.

The chain couples TRBV5-1 to TRBJ2-5; D unresolved. The V end lost 1 base, the J end lost 1 base, and 8 bases lay between the germline ends. Looked up from germline, CDR1 is SGHRS and CDR2 is YFSETQ. The CDR3 loop spans 14 amino acids. The DNA of the CDR3 is TGCGCCAGCAGCTTGTCACTTCGCCAAGAGACCCAGTACTTC. It translates to CASSLSLRQETQYF.

The chain couples TRBV6-2 or TRBV6-3 to TRBJ1-1; 7 nucleotides agree with TRBD1. Germline V lookup: CDR1 MNHEY, CDR2 SVGEGT. The CDR3 totals 13 residues. V trimming: 6 bases; J trimming: 3 bases; junction bases outside the gene matches: 4. CDR3: CASRPGTDTEAFF. The DNA for the CDR3 is TGTGCCAGCAGACCTGGGACAGACACTGAAGCTTTCTTT.

The chain couples TRBV28 to TRBJ2-1; 7 bases are a match to TRBD2. The CDR3 has 16 amino acids. Germline CDR1 and CDR2: MDHEN and SYDVKM. The trim removed 6 bases at V and 3 bases at J, leaving 11 bases unmatched. This chain's CDR3 is CASSPPGTTLYNEQFF. The CDR3 DNA sequence: TGTGCCAGCAGCCCCCCCGGGACTACCCTCTACAATGAGCAGTTCTTC.

The V and J genes are TRBV7-8 and TRBJ2-7; 8 nucleotides match TRBD2. Looked up from germline, CDR1 is SGHVS and CDR2 is FQNEAQ. V shed 1 base and J 2 bases; nucleotides not matched to a gene: 4. This CDR3 has 15 residues. CDR3 region: CASSLDGGGTYEQYF. The DNA for the CDR3 is TGTGCCAGCAGCTTAGACGGGGGGGGAACCTACGAGCAGTACTTC.